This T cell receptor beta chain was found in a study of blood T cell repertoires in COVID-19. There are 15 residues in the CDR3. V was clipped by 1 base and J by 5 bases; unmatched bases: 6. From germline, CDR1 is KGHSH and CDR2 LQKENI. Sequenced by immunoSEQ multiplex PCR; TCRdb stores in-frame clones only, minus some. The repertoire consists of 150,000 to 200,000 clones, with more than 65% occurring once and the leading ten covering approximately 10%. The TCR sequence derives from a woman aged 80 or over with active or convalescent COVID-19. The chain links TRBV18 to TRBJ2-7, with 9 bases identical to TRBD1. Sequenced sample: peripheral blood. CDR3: CASSPQLQGADEQYF. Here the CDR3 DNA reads TGTGCCAGCTCACCACAGTTACAGGGGGCCGACGAGCAGTACTTC.